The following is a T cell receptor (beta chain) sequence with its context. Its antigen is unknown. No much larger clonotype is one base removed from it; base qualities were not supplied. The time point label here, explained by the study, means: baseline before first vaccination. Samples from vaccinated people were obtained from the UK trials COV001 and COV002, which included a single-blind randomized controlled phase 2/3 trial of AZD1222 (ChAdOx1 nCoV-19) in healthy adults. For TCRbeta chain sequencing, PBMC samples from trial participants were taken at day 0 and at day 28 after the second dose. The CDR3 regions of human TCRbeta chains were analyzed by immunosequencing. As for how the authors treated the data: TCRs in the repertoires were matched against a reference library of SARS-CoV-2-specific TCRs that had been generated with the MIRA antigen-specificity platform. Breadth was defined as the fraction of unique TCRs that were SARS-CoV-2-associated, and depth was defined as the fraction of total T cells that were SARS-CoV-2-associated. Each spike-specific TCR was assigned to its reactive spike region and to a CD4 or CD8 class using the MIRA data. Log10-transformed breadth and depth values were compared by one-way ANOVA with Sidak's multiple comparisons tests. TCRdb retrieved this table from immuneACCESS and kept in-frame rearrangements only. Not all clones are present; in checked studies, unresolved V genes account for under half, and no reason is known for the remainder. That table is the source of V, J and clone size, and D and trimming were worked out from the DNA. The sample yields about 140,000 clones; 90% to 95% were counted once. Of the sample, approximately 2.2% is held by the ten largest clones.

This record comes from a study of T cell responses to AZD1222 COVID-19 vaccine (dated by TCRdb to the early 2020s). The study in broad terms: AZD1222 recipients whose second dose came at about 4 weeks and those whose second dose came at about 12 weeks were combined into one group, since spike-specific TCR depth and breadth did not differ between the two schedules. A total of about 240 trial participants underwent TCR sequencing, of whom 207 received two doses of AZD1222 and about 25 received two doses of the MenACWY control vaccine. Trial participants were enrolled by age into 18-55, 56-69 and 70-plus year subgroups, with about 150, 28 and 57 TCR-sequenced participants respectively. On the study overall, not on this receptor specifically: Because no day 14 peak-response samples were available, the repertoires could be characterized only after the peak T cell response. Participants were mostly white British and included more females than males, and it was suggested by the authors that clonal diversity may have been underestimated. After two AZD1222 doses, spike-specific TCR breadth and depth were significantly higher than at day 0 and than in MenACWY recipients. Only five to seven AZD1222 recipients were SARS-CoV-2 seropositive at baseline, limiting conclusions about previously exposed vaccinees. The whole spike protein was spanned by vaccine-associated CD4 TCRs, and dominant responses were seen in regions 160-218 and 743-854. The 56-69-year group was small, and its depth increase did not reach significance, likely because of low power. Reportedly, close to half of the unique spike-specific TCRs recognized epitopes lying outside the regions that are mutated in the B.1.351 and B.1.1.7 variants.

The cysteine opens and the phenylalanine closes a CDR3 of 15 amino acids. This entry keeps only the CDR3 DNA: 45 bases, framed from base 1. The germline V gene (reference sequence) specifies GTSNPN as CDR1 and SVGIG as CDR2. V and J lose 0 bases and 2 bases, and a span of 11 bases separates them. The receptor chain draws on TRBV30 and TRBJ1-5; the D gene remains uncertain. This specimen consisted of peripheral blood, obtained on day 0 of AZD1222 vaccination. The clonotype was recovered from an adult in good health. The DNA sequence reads TGTGCCTGGAGTGTACCCCGGGTTGGCAATCAGCCCCAGCATTTT. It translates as CAWSVPRVGNQPQHF.